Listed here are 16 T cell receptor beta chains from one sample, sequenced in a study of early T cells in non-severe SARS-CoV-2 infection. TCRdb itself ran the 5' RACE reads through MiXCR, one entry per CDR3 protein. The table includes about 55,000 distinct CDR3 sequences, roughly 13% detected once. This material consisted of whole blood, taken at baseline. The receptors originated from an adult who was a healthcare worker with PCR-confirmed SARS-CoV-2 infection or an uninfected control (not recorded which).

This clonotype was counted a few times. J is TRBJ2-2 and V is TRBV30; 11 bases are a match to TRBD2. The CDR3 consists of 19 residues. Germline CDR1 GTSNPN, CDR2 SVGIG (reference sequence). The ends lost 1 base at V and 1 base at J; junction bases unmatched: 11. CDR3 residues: CAWSGVAGGPSWNTGELFF. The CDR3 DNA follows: TGTGCCTGGAGTGGGGTAGCGGGAGGGCCTAGTTGGAACACCGGGGAGCTGTTTTTT.

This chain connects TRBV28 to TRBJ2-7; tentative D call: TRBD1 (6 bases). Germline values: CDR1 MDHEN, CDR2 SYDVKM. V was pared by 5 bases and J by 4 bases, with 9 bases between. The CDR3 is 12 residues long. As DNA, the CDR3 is TGTGCCAGCAGTCTCAGGGGATACGAGCAGTACTTC. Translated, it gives CASSLRGYEQYF. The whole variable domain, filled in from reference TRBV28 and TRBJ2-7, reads DVKVTQSSRYLVKRTGEKVFLECVQDMDHENMFWYRQDPGLGLRLIYFSYDVKMKEKGDIPEGYSVSREKKERFSLILESASTNQTSMYLCASSLRGYEQYFGPGTRLTVT.

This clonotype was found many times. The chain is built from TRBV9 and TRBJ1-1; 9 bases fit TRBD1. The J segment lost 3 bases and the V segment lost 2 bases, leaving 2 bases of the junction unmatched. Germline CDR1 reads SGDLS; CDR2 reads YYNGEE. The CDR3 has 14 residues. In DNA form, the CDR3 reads TGTGCCAGCAGCGTCCGGGACAGGGACACTGAAGCTTTCTTT. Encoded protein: CASSVRDRDTEAFF. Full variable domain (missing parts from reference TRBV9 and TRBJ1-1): DSGVTQTPKHLITATGQRVTLRCSPRSGDLSVYWYQQSLDQGLQFLIQYYNGEERAKGNILERFSAQQFPDLHSELNLSSLELGDSALYFCASSVRDRDTEAFFGQGTRLTVV.

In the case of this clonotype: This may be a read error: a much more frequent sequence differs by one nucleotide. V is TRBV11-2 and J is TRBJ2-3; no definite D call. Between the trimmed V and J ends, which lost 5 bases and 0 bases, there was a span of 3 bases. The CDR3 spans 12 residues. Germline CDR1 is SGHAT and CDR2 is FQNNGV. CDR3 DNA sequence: TGTGCCAGCAGCATTAGCACAGATACGCAGTATTTT. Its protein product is CASSISTDTQYF.

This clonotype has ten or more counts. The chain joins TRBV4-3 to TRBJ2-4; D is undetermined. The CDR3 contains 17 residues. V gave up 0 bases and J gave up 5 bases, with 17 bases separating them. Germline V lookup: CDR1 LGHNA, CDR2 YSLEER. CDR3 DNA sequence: TGCGCCAGCAGCCAAGAGGTATACACGCGTAAGGAAAACATTCAGTACTTC. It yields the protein CASSQEVYTRKENIQYF.

The CDR3 spells CASNPNQGRDSPLHF. The CDR3 bases are TGTGCCAGCAACCCAAATCAGGGCAGGGATTCACCCCTCCACTTT. The chain uses TRBV28 and TRBJ1-6; possible D gene TRBD1, 5 bases. The CDR3 has 15 amino acids. Germline-derived CDR1 and CDR2 are MDHEN and SYDVKM. The V end was cut by 7 bases, the J end by 8 bases, with 18 bases between.

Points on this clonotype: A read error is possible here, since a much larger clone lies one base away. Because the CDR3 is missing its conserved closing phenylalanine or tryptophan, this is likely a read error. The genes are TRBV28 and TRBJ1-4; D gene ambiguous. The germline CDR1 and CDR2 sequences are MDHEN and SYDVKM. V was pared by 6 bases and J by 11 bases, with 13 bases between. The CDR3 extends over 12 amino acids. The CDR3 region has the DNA TGTGCCAGCAGGAAAAGTGCGGGGAAACTGTTTCTT. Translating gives CASRKSAGKLFL.

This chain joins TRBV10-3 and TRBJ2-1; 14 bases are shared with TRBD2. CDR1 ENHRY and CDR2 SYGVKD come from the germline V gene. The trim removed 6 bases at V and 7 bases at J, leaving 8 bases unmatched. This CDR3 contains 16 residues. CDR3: CAIRDGTSGRENEQFF. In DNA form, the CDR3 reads TGTGCCATCAGGGACGGGACTAGCGGGAGAGAAAATGAGCAGTTCTTC.

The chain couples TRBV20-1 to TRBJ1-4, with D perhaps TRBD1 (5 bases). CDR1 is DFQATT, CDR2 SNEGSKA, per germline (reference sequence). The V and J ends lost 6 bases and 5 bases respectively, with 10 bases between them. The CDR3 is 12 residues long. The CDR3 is CSAGPINEKLFF. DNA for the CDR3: TGCAGTGCGGGACCGATAAATGAAAAACTGTTTTTT.

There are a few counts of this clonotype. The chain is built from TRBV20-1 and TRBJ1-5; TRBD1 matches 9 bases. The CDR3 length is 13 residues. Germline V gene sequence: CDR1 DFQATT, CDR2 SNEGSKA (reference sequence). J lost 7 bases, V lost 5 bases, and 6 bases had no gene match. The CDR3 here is CSAGGQGGQPQHF. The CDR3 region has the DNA TGCAGTGCTGGGGGACAGGGAGGGCAGCCCCAGCATTTT.

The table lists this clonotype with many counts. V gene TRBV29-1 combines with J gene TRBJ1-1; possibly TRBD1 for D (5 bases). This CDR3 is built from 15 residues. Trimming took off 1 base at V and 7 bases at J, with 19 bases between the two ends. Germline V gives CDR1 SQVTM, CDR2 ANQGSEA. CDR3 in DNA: TGCAGCGTTGAAGGCCGACGAGGGGTTTTAGTTGAAGCTTTCTTT. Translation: CSVEGRRGVLVEAFF.

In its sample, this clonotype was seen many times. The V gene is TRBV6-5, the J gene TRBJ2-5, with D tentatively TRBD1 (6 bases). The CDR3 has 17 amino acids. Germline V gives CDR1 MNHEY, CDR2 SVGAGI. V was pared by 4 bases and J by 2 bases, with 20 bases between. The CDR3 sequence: CASSSPSRTARQETQYF. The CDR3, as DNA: TGTGCCAGCAGTTCTCCGTCTCGGACAGCAAGACAAGAGACCCAGTACTTC.

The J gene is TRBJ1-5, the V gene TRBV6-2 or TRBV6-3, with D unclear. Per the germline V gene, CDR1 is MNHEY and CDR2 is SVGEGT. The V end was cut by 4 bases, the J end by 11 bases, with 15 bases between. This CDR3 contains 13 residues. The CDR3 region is CASSSQGLGAQHF. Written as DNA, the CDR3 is TGTGCCAGCAGTTCGCAAGGTCTTGGGGCCCAGCATTTT.

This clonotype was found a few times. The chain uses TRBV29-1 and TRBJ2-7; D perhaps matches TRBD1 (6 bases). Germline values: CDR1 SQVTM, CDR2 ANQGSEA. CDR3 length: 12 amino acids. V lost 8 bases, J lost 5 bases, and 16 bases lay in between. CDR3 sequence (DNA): TGCAGCCCCCCAGGGGATCGGGACGAGCAGTACTTC. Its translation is CSPPGDRDEQYF.

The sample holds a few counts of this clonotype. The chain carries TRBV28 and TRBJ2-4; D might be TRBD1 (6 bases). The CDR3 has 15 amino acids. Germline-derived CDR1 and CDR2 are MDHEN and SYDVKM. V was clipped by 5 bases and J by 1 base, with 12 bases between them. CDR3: CASSVTGSAKNIQYF. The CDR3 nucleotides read TGTGCCAGCAGTGTTACAGGGTCGGCCAAAAACATTCAGTACTTC.

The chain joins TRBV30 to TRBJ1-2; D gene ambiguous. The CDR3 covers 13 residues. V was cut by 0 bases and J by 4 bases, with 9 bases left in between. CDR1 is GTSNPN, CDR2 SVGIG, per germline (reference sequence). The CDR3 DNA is TGTGCCTGGAGTGTACAGTCCCTCTATGGCTACACCTTC. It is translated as CAWSVQSLYGYTF.